What follows describes a single T cell receptor (beta chain). These data originate in a study of shared clonotypes between healthy human individuals. TCRdb keeps only in-frame clones here, not all; method: immunoSEQ multiplex PCR. The data hold 1.5 million to 1.9 million clones, with 95% to 99% observed a single time. This CDR3 has 17 amino acids. V gave up 0 bases and J gave up 5 bases; unmatched junction bases: 8. CDR1 is SGHAT, CDR2 FQDESV, per germline (reference sequence). The TCR was taken from a man aged 25-40 years in good health. The sequencing sample was made of naive CD4+ T cells sorted from blood. Subset indicated: CD45RA+ positively selected. V is TRBV11-1 and J is TRBJ2-3, with 10 bases lining up with TRBD2. The CDR3 sequence is CASSLAGLAGDKDTQYF. The CDR3 DNA reads as TGTGCCAGCAGCTTAGCGGGGCTAGCGGGAGACAAAGATACGCAGTATTTT.